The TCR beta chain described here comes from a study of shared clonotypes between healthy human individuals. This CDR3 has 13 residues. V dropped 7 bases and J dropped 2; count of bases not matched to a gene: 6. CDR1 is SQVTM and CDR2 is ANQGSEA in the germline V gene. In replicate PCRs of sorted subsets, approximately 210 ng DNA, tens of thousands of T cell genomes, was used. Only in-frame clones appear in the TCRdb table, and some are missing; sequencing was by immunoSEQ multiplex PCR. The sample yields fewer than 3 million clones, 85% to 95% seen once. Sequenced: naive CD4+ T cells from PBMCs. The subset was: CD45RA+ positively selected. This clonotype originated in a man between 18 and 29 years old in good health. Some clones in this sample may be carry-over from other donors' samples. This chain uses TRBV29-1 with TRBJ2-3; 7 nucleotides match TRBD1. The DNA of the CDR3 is TGCAGCGCTGGGGGACAGTACACAGATACGCAGTATTTT. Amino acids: CSAGGQYTDTQYF.